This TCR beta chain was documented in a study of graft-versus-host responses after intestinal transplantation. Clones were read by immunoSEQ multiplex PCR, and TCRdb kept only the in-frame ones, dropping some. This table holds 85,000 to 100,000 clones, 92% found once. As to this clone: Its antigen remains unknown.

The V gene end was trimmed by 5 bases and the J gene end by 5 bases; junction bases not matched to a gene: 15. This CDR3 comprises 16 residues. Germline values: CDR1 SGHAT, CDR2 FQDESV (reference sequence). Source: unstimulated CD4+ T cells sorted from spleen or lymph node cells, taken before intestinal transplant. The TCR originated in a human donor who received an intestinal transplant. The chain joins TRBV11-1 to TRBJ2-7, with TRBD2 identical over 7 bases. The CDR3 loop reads CASSPILGGAGDEQYF. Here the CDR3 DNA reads TGTGCCAGCAGCCCTATTCTGGGAGGGGCCGGGGACGAGCAGTACTTC.